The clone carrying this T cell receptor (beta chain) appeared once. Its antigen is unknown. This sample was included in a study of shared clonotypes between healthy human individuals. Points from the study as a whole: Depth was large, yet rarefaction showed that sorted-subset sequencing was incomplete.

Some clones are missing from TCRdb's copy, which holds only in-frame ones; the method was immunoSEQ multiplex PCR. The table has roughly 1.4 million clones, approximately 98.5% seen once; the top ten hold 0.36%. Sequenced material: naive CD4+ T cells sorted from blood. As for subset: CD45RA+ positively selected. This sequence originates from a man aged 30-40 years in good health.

The CDR3 DNA reads TGTGCCAGCAGCTTAGGTAGTCAGAACTACGAGCAGTACTTC. This gives the protein CASSLGSQNYEQYF. This rearrangement joins TRBV7-2 to TRBJ2-7; D remains ambiguous. Germline V gives CDR1 SGHTA, CDR2 FQGNSA. This CDR3 contains 14 residues. V gave up 1 base and J gave up 3 bases, with 10 bases separating them.